Sequencing of this T cell receptor (beta chain) was carried out in a study of regulatory T cells in long-lasting Graves disease. Study-wide findings and caveats: Limited sample numbers may have lowered accuracy.

For this clonotype: The antigen is undetermined.

Sample time point: newly diagnosed GD, antithyroid drugs for less than 3 months. There was RNA extracted from PBMCs, and the TCR library was made from it. With iRepertoire HTBI primers and Arm-PCR of CDR3 regions, TCR beta libraries were built. From the multiplex PCR reads, TCRdb called clonotypes with MiXCR, one entry per CDR3 protein. Of hundreds of thousands of distinct CDR3 sequences listed, less than 20% are singletons. The germline V gene has CDR1 MNHEY and CDR2 SVGAGI. V lost 4 bases to trimming and J lost 10 bases; unmatched junction nucleotides: 10. The CDR3 totals 16 residues. In addition, the sample was reused for a study of T cells in Graves' hyperthyroidism and ophthalmopathy. This second report adds: From stable hyperthyroidism, ophthalmopathy was set apart by a 13 V-J model.

This TCR came from a woman in her 30s with Graves disease. The genes are TRBV6-5 and TRBJ1-6; TRBD1 agrees at 10 bases. Sequenced material: peripheral blood mononuclear cells (PBMCs), taken at new diagnosis, from a patient treated with antithyroid drugs. CDR3 nucleotides: TGTGCCAGCAGTTTATCCGGGACAGGGGTTGCGTCACCCCTCCACTTT. As protein: CASSLSGTGVASPLHF.